The 3 T cell receptor beta chains below come from one sample, sequenced in a study of blood T cell repertoires in COVID-19. Generated by immunoSEQ multiplex PCR, the TCRdb table keeps only in-frame clones and is missing some. The data hold about 55,000 clones, with about nine tenths observed a single time. The specimen sequenced was peripheral blood. Source of these receptors: a man older than 75 with acute or convalescent COVID-19.

This chain joins TRBV29-1 and TRBJ1-2; D is unclear. Germline CDR1 is SQVTM and CDR2 is ANQGSEA. CDR3 size: 11 residues. Trimming removed 7 bases from V and 10 bases from J, with 16 bases in between. The CDR3 nucleotides read TGCAGCGCAGGAACCACGGAGGACTACACCTTC. Translation: CSAGTTEDYTF. The full variable domain, in which reference TRBV29-1 and TRBJ1-2 provide the parts outside the CDR3, is SAVISQKPSRDICQRGTSLTIQCQVDSQVTMMFWYRQQPGQSLTLIATANQGSEATYESGFVIDKFPISRPNLTFSTLTVSNMSPEDSSIYLCSAGTTEDYTFGSGTRLTVV.

The V call is TRBV5-1, the J call TRBJ1-6; D not certain. Trimming took off 0 bases at V and 18 bases at J, with 16 bases between the two ends. The CDR3 has 13 residues. The germline CDR1 and CDR2 sequences are SGHRS and YFSETQ. For the CDR3, the DNA is TGCGCCAGCAGCTTGGCCGAGGGCCTCCCGGGCCACTTT. This encodes CASSLAEGLPGHF. Filled out from reference TRBV5-1 and TRBJ1-6, the complete variable domain reads KAGVTQTPRYLIKTRGQQVTLSCSPISGHRSVSWYQQTPGQGLQFLFEYFSETQRNKGNFPGRFSGRQFSNSRSEMNVSTLELGDSALYLCASSLAEGLPGHFGNGTRLTVT.

The chain combines TRBV28 with TRBJ1-3, with a possible D match to TRBD1 (6 bases). Germline V lookup: CDR1 MDHEN, CDR2 SYDVKM. The CDR3 has 14 residues. The V end lost 8 bases, the J end lost 0 bases, and 11 bases lay between the germline ends. The CDR3 sequence: CASQDRISGNTIYF. In DNA form, the CDR3 reads TGTGCCAGCCAAGACAGGATCTCTGGAAACACCATATATTTT.